What follows are 23 T cell receptor beta chains derived from one specimen sequenced in a study of cytomegalovirus exposure and HLA in healthy donors. Both 60 Vbeta primers and 13 Jbeta primers went into the PCR. Method: immunoSEQ multiplex PCR; TCRdb's copy keeps in-frame clones and lacks some. The sample holds about 160,000 clones; approximately 80% are singletons and the top ten take approximately 1.4%. The sample was PBMCs. Source of these receptors: a woman aged 18-29 years in good health and CMV-seronegative.

The chain uses TRBV6-1 and TRBJ1-6; D gene ambiguous. Trimming took off 6 bases at V and 9 bases at J, with 18 bases between the two ends. Germline values: CDR1 MNHNS, CDR2 SASEGT. CDR3 size: 15 residues. The CDR3 region is CASSPRPTDGSPLHF. Written as DNA, the CDR3 is TGTGCCAGCAGCCCCAGGCCGACGGATGGTTCACCCCTCCACTTT.

The chain links TRBV5-6 to TRBJ2-7, with 9 bases lining up with TRBD1. CDR1 is SGHDT, CDR2 YYEEEE, per germline. CDR3 length: 16 amino acids. V dropped 4 bases and J dropped 2; count of bases not matched to a gene: 10. The CDR3 protein is CASSRTGTGNPYEQYF. For the CDR3, the DNA is TGTGCCAGCAGCCGTACCGGGACAGGGAATCCCTACGAGCAGTACTTC.

Remarks on this clone: This sample also contains other DNA sequences that code for the same CDR3. The rearrangement links TRBV11-2 to TRBJ1-3, with TRBD1 matching 7 bases. This CDR3 spans 16 amino acids. Germline loops: CDR1 SGHAT, CDR2 FQNNGV. The junction had 3 bases not matched to a gene; V was cut back by 1 base and J by 0 bases. The CDR3 sequence: CASSLGTGGSGNTIYF. The CDR3 nucleotides are TGTGCCAGCAGCTTAGGGACAGGAGGCTCTGGAAACACCATATATTTT.

This clone was recorded only once. This chain connects TRBV15 to TRBJ2-1, with D perhaps matching TRBD2 (6 bases). Germline assignment: CDR1 LNHNV and CDR2 YYDKDF (reference sequence). The CDR3 runs 14 residues. V lost 3 bases and J lost 7, with 13 bases in between. The CDR3 sequence: CATSSGGARNEQFF. DNA of the CDR3: TGTGCCACCAGCAGCGGGGGAGCCCGTAATGAGCAGTTCTTC. Based on the CDR3 plus reference TRBV15 and TRBJ2-1, the full variable domain is DAMVIQNPRYQVTQFGKPVTLSCSQTLNHNVMYWYQQKSSQAPKLLFHYYDKDFNNEADTPDNFQSRRPNTSFCFLDIRSPGLGDTAMYLCATSSGGARNEQFFGPGTRLTVL.

The rearrangement uses TRBV5-1 and TRBJ2-7, with D perhaps TRBD1 (5 bases). The CDR3 is 17 amino acids. Per the germline V gene, CDR1 is SGHRS and CDR2 is YFSETQ. V lost 0 bases, J lost 0 bases, and 16 bases lay in between. The CDR3 nucleotides are TGCGCCAGCAGCTTGGATGGACATAGCAGTCGCTCCTACGAGCAGTACTTC. The encoded protein is CASSLDGHSSRSYEQYF.

The table lists this clone with a few counts. The genes are TRBV6-1 and TRBJ2-1, with 12 positions matching TRBD2. The germline V gene has CDR1 MNHNS and CDR2 SASEGT. This CDR3 has 14 amino acids. J was trimmed by 5 bases and V by 8 bases; bases with no gene match: 4. The CDR3, as DNA: TGTGCCAGCGCGACTAGCGGGGGCAACAATGAGCAGTTCTTC. This encodes CASATSGGNNEQFF.

This sequence joins TRBV5-4 and TRBJ1-2; 7 bases match TRBD1. Germline CDR1 and CDR2: SGHNT and YYREEE (reference sequence). The CDR3 runs to 14 residues. V lost 0 bases, J lost 4 bases, and 3 bases stayed unmatched. DNA of the CDR3: TGTGCCAGCAGCTTGGACAGGGGAGGCTATGGCTACACCTTC. It yields the protein CASSLDRGGYGYTF.

This chain uses TRBV19 with TRBJ1-1; 8 bases are a match to TRBD1. Trimming took 10 bases from V and 2 from J; bases not matched to a gene: 6. CDR1 LNHDA and CDR2 SQIVND come from the germline V gene (reference sequence). CDR3 length equals 13 residues. CDR3 nucleotides: TGTGCCACCAAGGACAGGGTCAACACTGAAGCTTTCTTT. It yields the protein CATKDRVNTEAFF. The whole variable domain, remainder taken from reference TRBV19 and TRBJ1-1, is DGGITQSPKYLFRKEGQNVTLSCEQNLNHDAMYWYRQDPGQGLRLIYYSQIVNDFQKGDIAEGYSVSREKKESFPLTVTSAQKNPTAFYLCATKDRVNTEAFFGQGTRLTVV.

This CDR3 is CAWNRAQETQYF. The CDR3 DNA is TGTGCCTGGAACAGGGCCCAAGAGACCCAGTACTTC. V usage is TRBV30 and J usage is TRBJ2-5; a possible D gene is TRBD1 (6 bases). Trimming took off 4 bases at V and 1 base at J, with 7 bases between the two ends. The CDR3 is made up of 12 amino acids. The germline V gene has CDR1 GTSNPN and CDR2 SVGIG (reference sequence).

The gene calls are TRBV14 and TRBJ1-3, with D unresolved. The CDR3 sequence is 12 residues long. V was pared by 6 bases and J by 4 bases, with 7 bases between. Per the germline V gene, CDR1 is SGHDN and CDR2 is FVKESK. CDR3 amino acids: CASSPRGNTIYF. The CDR3, as DNA: TGTGCCAGCAGTCCCCGGGGAAACACCATATATTTT.

The chain carries TRBV6-5 and TRBJ1-2, with a weak D call TRBD1 (6 bases). The ends were cut back, 5 bases at V and 6 bases at J, with 13 bases in the middle. Germline CDR1 is MNHEY and CDR2 is SVGAGI. This CDR3 is built from 13 residues. This chain's CDR3 is CASSGRNRDGYTF. The CDR3 DNA reads as TGTGCCAGCAGTGGCAGGAACAGGGATGGCTACACCTTC.

This chain links TRBV28 with TRBJ2-5; maybe TRBD2 (5 bases). Germline CDR1 is MDHEN and CDR2 is SYDVKM. Trimming cost V 1 base and J 1 base, with 16 bases left between them. The CDR3 sequence is 17 residues long. The CDR3 DNA is TGTGCCAGCAGTTTATTGGTCGTAGCGACATCCCAAGAGACCCAGTACTTC. Translation gives CASSLLVVATSQETQYF.

This clone was seen just once. CDR3: CAMTKGLATEAFF. DNA for the CDR3: TGTGCCATGACTAAAGGGTTGGCCACTGAAGCTTTCTTT. The chain uses TRBV2 and TRBJ1-1; unclear D gene. Germline assignment: CDR1 SNHLY and CDR2 FYNNEI. The CDR3 spans 13 residues. V dropped 10 bases and J dropped 4 bases, with 16 bases sitting between them. The full variable domain, rest sourced from reference TRBV2 and TRBJ1-1, is EPEVTQTPSHQVTQMGQEVILRCVPISNHLYFYWYRQILGQKVEFLVSFYNNEISEKSEIFDDQFSVERPDGSNFTLKIRSTKLEDSAMYFCAMTKGLATEAFFGQGTRLTVV.

V usage is TRBV11-2 and J usage is TRBJ2-1; 11 bases fit TRBD2. Per the germline V gene, CDR1 is SGHAT and CDR2 is FQNNGV. The CDR3 extends over 16 amino acids. V lost 5 bases, J lost 7 bases, and 10 bases stayed unmatched. Written as DNA, the CDR3 is TGTGCCAGCAGCCCGCGACTAGCGGGGAGGGGGAATGAGCAGTTCTTC. Its translation is CASSPRLAGRGNEQFF.

The chain joins TRBV11-1 to TRBJ2-1; the match to TRBD2 covers 13 bases. V shed 5 bases, J shed 3 bases, and the junction held 4 bases outside the gene matches. The CDR3 runs to 16 residues. Germline CDR1 reads SGHAT; CDR2 reads FQDESV (reference sequence). CDR3 amino acids: CASSRTSGGLYNEQFF. CDR3 nucleotide sequence: TGTGCCAGCAGCCGGACTAGCGGGGGCCTCTACAATGAGCAGTTCTTC.

The genes are TRBV18 and TRBJ2-7, with 8 nucleotides matching TRBD2. Germline V CDR1 and CDR2: KGHSH, LQKENI. V shed 6 bases, J shed 6 bases, and the junction held 34 bases outside the gene matches. The CDR3 is made up of 22 amino acids. The CDR3 protein is CASSQGLGAAPGRGARHGEQYF. For the CDR3, the DNA is TGTGCCAGCTCCCAGGGACTAGGGGCTGCTCCGGGGCGGGGGGCCCGGCACGGCGAGCAGTACTTC.

The J gene is TRBJ2-5, the V gene TRBV14; D is possibly TRBD1 (5 bases). V was clipped by 4 bases and J by 5 bases, with 14 bases between them. This CDR3 comprises 14 residues. Germline assignment: CDR1 SGHDN and CDR2 FVKESK. The CDR3 loop reads CASSRTGRVETQYF. The CDR3 nucleotides read TGTGCCAGCAGCCGTACGGGCAGGGTGGAGACCCAGTACTTC.

Turning to this clone: This sample includes further DNA sequences coding for the same CDR3. The chain carries TRBV19 and TRBJ1-2; 8 bases align to TRBD1. Looked up from germline, CDR1 is LNHDA and CDR2 is SQIVND (reference sequence). This CDR3 is 13 amino acids long. Trimming took 5 bases from V and 4 from J; bases not matched to a gene: 3. The CDR3 loop is CASSPGQGYGYTF. In DNA, the CDR3 is TGTGCCAGTAGTCCCGGACAGGGCTATGGCTACACCTTC.

This chain connects TRBV5-5 to TRBJ1-2; D not resolved. Germline values: CDR1 SGHKS, CDR2 YYEKEE (reference sequence). Trimming shortened V by 3 bases and J by 5 bases, and 20 bases separated the two germline ends. The CDR3 is 16 residues long. The CDR3, as DNA: TGTGCCAGCAGCTCACAAATTTCGACACGAGATTATGGCTACACCTTC. This translates into CASSSQISTRDYGYTF.

This clone has only one observation. The chain couples TRBV7-2 to TRBJ1-4, with 8 bases fitting TRBD1. Germline CDR1 reads SGHTA; CDR2 reads FQGNSA. The CDR3 sequence is 13 residues long. V lost 1 base to trimming and J lost 11 bases; unmatched junction nucleotides: 3. CDR3 amino acids: CASSLVDRAKLFF. For the CDR3, the DNA is TGTGCCAGCAGCTTAGTGGACAGGGCGAAACTGTTTTTT.

The chain combines TRBV7-2 with TRBJ2-7; TRBD2 matches 10 bases. The CDR3 consists of 16 residues. V was clipped by 5 bases and J by 2 bases; unmatched bases: 9. Germline CDR1 is SGHTA and CDR2 is FQGNSA. CDR3 DNA: TGTGCCAGCAGCACCAGAGTAGCGGGGGGTGCCTACGAGCAGTACTTC. Amino acid sequence: CASSTRVAGGAYEQYF.

Written as DNA, the CDR3 is TGTGCCAGCAGCCAAGAGACTAGCGGGGAAGAGACCCAGTACTTC. The encoded protein is CASSQETSGEETQYF. The chain recombines TRBV4-2 with TRBJ2-5, with 11 bases matching TRBD2. The CDR3 contains 15 residues. J lost 3 bases, V lost 0 bases, and 0 bases had no gene match. Germline V gives CDR1 LGHNA, CDR2 YNFKEQ.

This chain links TRBV28 with TRBJ2-1, with 8 bases identical to TRBD1. Per the germline V gene, CDR1 is MDHEN and CDR2 is SYDVKM. The CDR3 sequence is 14 residues long. Trimming at V came to 5 bases and at J to 3 bases, leaving 3 bases not matched to a gene. The CDR3, as DNA: TGTGCCAGCAGTGTGACAGGGGACTACAATGAGCAGTTCTTC. Its translation: CASSVTGDYNEQFF.